A single sample gave rise to the 10 T cell receptor beta chains below, sequenced in a study of cytotoxic CD8 clonotypes in ibrutinib-treated CLL. Clones were read by immunoSEQ multiplex PCR, and TCRdb kept only the in-frame ones, dropping some. This sample has 110,000 to 150,000 clones, with about 79% found just once. The sample here was PBMCs, taken after 12 months of ibrutinib treatment. Every receptor here comes from a human donor with chronic lymphocytic leukemia.

This sequence joins TRBV28 and TRBJ2-7; perhaps D is TRBD1 or TRBD2 (5 bases each). V was trimmed by 6 bases and J by 6 bases, leaving 21 bases between them. This CDR3 comprises 15 residues. In germline, CDR1 is MDHEN, CDR2 SYDVKM. CDR3 sequence reads: CASRTPGVRGFEQYF. DNA of the CDR3: TGTGCCAGCAGGACCCCCGGGGTCCGGGGCTTCGAGCAGTACTTC.

The gene calls are TRBV27 and TRBJ2-2, with D uncertain. Looked up from germline, CDR1 is MNHEY and CDR2 is SMNVEV (reference sequence). The V end was cut by 8 bases, the J end by 2 bases, with 9 bases between. The CDR3 covers 13 residues. CDR3 sequence reads: CASGLHNTGELFF. CDR3 nucleotide sequence: TGTGCCAGCGGGCTACATAACACCGGGGAGCTGTTTTTT.

The chain employs TRBV5-6 and TRBJ1-2; D remains unclear. V lost 4 bases and J lost 2, with 9 bases in between. Germline values: CDR1 SGHDT, CDR2 YYEEEE. The CDR3 covers 13 residues. The CDR3 protein is CASSTTWNYGYTF. The CDR3 coding sequence is TGTGCCAGCAGCACCACCTGGAACTATGGCTACACCTTC.

The rearrangement links TRBV18 to TRBJ2-7; a possible D gene is TRBD2 (6 bases). This CDR3 has 15 amino acids. V dropped 2 bases and J dropped 1 base, with 12 bases sitting between them. Germline-derived CDR1 and CDR2 are KGHSH and LQKENI. The CDR3 spells CASSPAGPPSYEQYF. CDR3 bases: TGTGCCAGCTCACCAGCGGGACCCCCTTCCTACGAGCAGTACTTC.

This sequence joins TRBV19 and TRBJ2-3, with a possible D match to TRBD2 (6 bases). Trimming took off 6 bases at V and 4 bases at J, with 17 bases between the two ends. The CDR3 is made up of 15 amino acids. Germline values: CDR1 LNHDA, CDR2 SQIVND (reference sequence). In DNA, the CDR3 is TGTGCCAGTAGGGGGGGATCCGACAGATCAGATACGCAGTATTTT. The encoded protein is CASRGGSDRSDTQYF.

This clone was detected only a few times. The V and J genes are TRBV29-1 and TRBJ2-5, with 8 nucleotides matching TRBD2. The germline CDR1 and CDR2 sequences are SQVTM and ANQGSEA. The V gene end was trimmed by 7 bases and the J gene end by 7 bases; junction bases not matched to a gene: 14. This CDR3 has 14 residues. The CDR3 reads CSAKPGGGSGTQYF. The CDR3 DNA reads as TGCAGCGCAAAGCCCGGCGGGGGGTCGGGGACCCAGTACTTC.

The rearrangement joins TRBV7-9 to TRBJ2-1; D is perhaps TRBD1 (6 bases). Trimming took 5 bases from V and 10 from J, leaving 15 bases between them. The CDR3 runs 13 residues. The germline CDR1 and CDR2 sequences are SEHNR and FQNEAQ (reference sequence). CDR3 amino acids: CASSPVGAKEQFF. The CDR3 bases are TGTGCCAGCAGCCCGGTGGGGGCAAAGGAGCAGTTCTTC.

The rearrangement joins TRBV19 to TRBJ2-5; D gene ambiguous. Germline lookup yields CDR1 LNHDA and CDR2 SQIVND (reference sequence). Trimming cost V 5 bases and J 4 bases, with 5 bases left between them. This CDR3 has 11 amino acids. Here the CDR3 DNA reads TGTGCCAGTAGTTCGGGAGAGACCCAGTACTTC. Encoded protein: CASSSGETQYF.

The J gene is TRBJ2-3, the V gene TRBV30; D is unclear. CDR1 is GTSNPN and CDR2 is SVGIG in the germline V gene (reference sequence). With 4 bases removed from V and 2 bases from J, the gap between germline ends came to 16 bases. The CDR3 has 15 residues. CDR3 coding DNA: TGTGCCTGGACCATATCTAGTAGATTCACAGATACGCAGTATTTT. Encoded protein: CAWTISSRFTDTQYF.

This clone has just a few counts. V is TRBV7-9 and J is TRBJ2-5, with TRBD2 identical over 8 bases. CDR1 is SEHNR, CDR2 FQNEAQ, per germline (reference sequence). The CDR3 contains 16 residues. The V gene end was trimmed by 1 base and the J gene end by 4 bases; junction bases not matched to a gene: 8. CDR3 DNA sequence: TGTGCCAGCAGCTTAGATCGGCGGGGGGAAGGAGAGACCCAGTACTTC. As protein: CASSLDRRGEGETQYF.